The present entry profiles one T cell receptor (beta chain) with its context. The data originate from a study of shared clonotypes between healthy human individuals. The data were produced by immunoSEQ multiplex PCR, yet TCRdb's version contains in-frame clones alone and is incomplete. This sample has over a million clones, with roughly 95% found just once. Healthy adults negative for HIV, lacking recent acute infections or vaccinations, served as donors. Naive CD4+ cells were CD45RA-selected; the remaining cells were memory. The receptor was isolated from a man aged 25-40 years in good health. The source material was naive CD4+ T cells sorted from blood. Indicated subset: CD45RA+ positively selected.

Here the CDR3 DNA reads TGCGCCAGCAGTGAGTCTGCCAGGGCAGATACGCAGTATTTT. Its translation: CASSESARADTQYF. The chain recombines TRBV10-1 with TRBJ2-3, with D tentatively TRBD1 (5 bases). The CDR3 extends over 14 amino acids. CDR1 and CDR2 (germline): WNHNN, SYGVQD (reference sequence). V was cut by 0 bases and J by 4 bases, with 8 bases left in between.